A selection of T cell receptor beta chains follows, all from one sample in a study of blood T cell repertoires in COVID-19. TCRdb keeps only in-frame clones here, not all; method: immunoSEQ multiplex PCR. The sample records about 15,000 clones, approximately 76% being singletons. The sequenced sample was peripheral blood. Receptor source: an older man with active or convalescent COVID-19. The CDR3 runs from the conserved cysteine through the conserved F or W. D genes are given only for firm matches.

CDR3nt,CDR3aa,j_gene,v_gene,d_gene
TGTGCCAGCAGTGAAGCGGGCAGGGAAGGGGGTCGTATGTACTTC,CASSEAGREGGRMYF,TRBJ2-7,TRBV6-1,NA
TGTGCCAGCAGCCAATATAAGGGACTAGTAGCCCGGCAGTACTTC,CASSQYKGLVARQYF,TRBJ2-7,TRBV3-1/TRBV3-2,TRBD2
TGTGCTAGTGGTTTGGGCGTGGGCACCTCCTACGAGCAGTACTTC,CASGLGVGTSYEQYF,TRBJ2-7,TRBV12-5,NA
TGTGCCAGCAGCTTCTACAGGGGGAGATCCGCCGGGGAGCTGTTTTTT,CASSFYRGRSAGELFF,TRBJ2-2,TRBV7-2,TRBD1
TGTGCCAGCAGCCCTAGTTTGGGGGGGAGCAATCAGCCCCAGCATTTT,CASSPSLGGSNQPQHF,TRBJ1-5,TRBV2,NA
TGTGCCAGTAGTATAGCGAGGGGCACAGATACGCAGTATTTT,CASSIARGTDTQYF,TRBJ2-3,TRBV19,NA
TGTGCTAGTGGTTTGGGGGACAGGGGAATTTGGGATACGCAGTATTTT,CASGLGDRGIWDTQYF,TRBJ2-3,TRBV12-5,TRBD1
TGCGCCATCTCCGACAGCAGTAATCAGCCCCAGCATTTT,CAISDSSNQPQHF,TRBJ1-5,TRBV10-2,NA
TGTGCCAGCTCACCTCGGGAGACCCAGTACTTC,CASSPRETQYF,TRBJ2-5,TRBV18,NA
TGTGCCAGCAGTTTCAATACAGGGGGGCAGTTCTTC,CASSFNTGGQFF,TRBJ2-1,TRBV12-3/TRBV12-4,TRBD1
TGTGCCAGCTACGGGGTTTTGAACACTGAAGCTTTCTTT,CASYGVLNTEAFF,TRBJ1-1,TRBV28,NA
TGTGCCAGCAGTTACCGGCGGGGCTCCTACGAGCAGTACTTC,CASSYRRGSYEQYF,TRBJ2-7,TRBV6-2/TRBV6-3,NA
TGTGCCAGCAGCCCTAGAGGGCCCCCTACGGGCTACACCTTC,CASSPRGPPTGYTF,TRBJ1-2,TRBV11-1,NA
TGTGCCAGCAGCGGCAGGGGGCACGAGCAGTACTTC,CASSGRGHEQYF,TRBJ2-7,TRBV28,TRBD1
TGTGCCAGCAGCCAGGGGAATCGAGCAGGAAGCTACACCTTC,CASSQGNRAGSYTF,TRBJ1-2,TRBV2,NA
TGTGCCAGCAGTCCGACAGGTGAAGCTCTCGATGAAAAACTGTTTTTT,CASSPTGEALDEKLFF,TRBJ1-4,TRBV28,NA